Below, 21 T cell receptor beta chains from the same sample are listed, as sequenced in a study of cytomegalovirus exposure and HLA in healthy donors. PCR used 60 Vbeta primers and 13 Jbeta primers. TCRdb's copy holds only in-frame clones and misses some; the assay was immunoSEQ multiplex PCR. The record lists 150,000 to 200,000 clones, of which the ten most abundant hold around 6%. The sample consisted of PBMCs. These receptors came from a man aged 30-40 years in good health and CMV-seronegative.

CDR3 nucleotides: TGTGCCAGCAGCTTATTCCCCCCCCGGACAGGGGCTTTAGTGGAGGGATACGAGCAGTACTTC. Protein sequence: CASSLFPPRTGALVEGYEQYF. The chain couples TRBV13 to TRBJ2-7; 9 bases agree with TRBD1. Germline V gene lookup returns CDR1 PRHDT and CDR2 FYEKMQ (reference sequence). V lost 2 bases to trimming and J lost 4 bases; unmatched junction nucleotides: 24. The CDR3 loop spans 21 amino acids.

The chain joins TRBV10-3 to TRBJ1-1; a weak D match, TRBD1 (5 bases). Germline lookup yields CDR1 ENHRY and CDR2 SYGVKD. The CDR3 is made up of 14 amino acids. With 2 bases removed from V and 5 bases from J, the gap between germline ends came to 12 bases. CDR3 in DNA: TGTGCCATCAGTGAGGGGGGGGAACGAACTGAAGCTTTCTTT. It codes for CAISEGGERTEAFF.

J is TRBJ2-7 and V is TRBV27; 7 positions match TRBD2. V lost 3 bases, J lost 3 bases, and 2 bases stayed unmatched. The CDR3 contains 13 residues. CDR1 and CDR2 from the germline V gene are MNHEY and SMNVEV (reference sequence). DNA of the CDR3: TGTGCCAGCAGTTTGGCTAGCGGCTACGAGCAGTACTTC. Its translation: CASSLASGYEQYF.

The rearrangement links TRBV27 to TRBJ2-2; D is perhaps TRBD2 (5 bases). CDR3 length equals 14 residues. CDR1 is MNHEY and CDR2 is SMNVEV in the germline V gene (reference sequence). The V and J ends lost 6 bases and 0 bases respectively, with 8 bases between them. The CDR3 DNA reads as TGTGCCAGCAGCCGGGGAACGAACACCGGGGAGCTGTTTTTT. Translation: CASSRGTNTGELFF.

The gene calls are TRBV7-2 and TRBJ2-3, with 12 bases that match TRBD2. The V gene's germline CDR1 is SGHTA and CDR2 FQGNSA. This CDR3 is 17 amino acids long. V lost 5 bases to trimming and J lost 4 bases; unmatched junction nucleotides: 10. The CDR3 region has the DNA TGTGCCAGCAGCCTGGGACTAGCGGGTCTGAATTCAGATACGCAGTATTTT. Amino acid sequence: CASSLGLAGLNSDTQYF.

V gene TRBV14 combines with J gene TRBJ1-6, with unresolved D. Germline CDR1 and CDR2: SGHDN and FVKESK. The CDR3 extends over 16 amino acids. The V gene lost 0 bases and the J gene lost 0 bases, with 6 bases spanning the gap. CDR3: CASSQDPRSYNSPLHF. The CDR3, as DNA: TGTGCCAGCAGCCAAGATCCCCGCTCCTATAATTCACCCCTCCACTTT. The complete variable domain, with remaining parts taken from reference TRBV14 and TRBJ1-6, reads EAGVTQFPSHSVIEKGQTVTLRCDPISGHDNLYWYRRVMGKEIKFLLHFVKESKQDESGMPNNRFLAERTGGTYSTLKVQPAELEDSGVYFCASSQDPRSYNSPLHFGNGTRLTVT.

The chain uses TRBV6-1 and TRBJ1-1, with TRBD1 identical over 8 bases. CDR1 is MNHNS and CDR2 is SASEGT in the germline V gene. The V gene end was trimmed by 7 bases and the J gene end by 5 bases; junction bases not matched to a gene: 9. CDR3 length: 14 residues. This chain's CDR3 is CASILGQGATEAFF. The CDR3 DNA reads TGTGCCAGCATTCTAGGACAGGGAGCGACTGAAGCTTTCTTT.

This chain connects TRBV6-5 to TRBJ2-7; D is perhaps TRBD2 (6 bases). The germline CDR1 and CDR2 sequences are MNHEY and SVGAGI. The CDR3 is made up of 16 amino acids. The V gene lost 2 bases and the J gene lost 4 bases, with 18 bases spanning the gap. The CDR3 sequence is CASSYGPLGRGYEQYF. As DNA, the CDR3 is TGTGCCAGCAGTTACGGTCCGCTAGGACGGGGGTACGAGCAGTACTTC.

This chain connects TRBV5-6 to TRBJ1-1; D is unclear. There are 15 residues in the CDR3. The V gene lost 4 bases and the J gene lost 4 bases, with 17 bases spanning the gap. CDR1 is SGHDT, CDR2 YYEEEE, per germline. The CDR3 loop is CASSPTLRAGTEAFF. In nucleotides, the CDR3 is TGTGCCAGCAGCCCGACTCTGAGGGCGGGCACTGAAGCTTTCTTT.

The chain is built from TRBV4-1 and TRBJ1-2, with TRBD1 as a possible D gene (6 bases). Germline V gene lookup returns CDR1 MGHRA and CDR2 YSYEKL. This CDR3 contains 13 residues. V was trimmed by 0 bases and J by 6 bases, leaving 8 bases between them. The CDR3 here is CASSQEQGDGYTF. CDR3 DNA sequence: TGCGCCAGCAGCCAAGAACAGGGAGATGGCTACACCTTC.

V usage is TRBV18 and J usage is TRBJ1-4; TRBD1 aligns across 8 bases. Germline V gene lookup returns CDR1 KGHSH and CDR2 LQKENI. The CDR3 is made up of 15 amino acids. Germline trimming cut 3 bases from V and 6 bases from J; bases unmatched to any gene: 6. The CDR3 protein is CASSPGTGGYEKLFF. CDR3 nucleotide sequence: TGTGCCAGCTCACCGGGAACAGGGGGATATGAAAAACTGTTTTTT.

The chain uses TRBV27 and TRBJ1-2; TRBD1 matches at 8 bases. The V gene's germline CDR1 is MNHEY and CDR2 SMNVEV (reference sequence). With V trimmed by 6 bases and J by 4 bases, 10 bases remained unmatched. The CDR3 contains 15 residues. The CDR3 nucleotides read TGTGCCAGCAGGTTAGGACAGGGACTCTTCTATGGCTACACCTTC. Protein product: CASRLGQGLFYGYTF.

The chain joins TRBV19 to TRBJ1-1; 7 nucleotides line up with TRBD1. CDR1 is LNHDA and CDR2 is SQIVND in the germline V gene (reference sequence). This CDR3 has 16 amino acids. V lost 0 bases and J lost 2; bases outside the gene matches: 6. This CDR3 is CASSIDFGQVNTEAFF. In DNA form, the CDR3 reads TGTGCCAGTAGTATAGATTTTGGACAGGTCAACACTGAAGCTTTCTTT.

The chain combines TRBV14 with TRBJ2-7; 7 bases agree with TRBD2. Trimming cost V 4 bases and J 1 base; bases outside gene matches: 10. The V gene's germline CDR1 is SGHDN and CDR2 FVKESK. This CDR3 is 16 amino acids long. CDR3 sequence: CASSPSRWEGSYEQYF. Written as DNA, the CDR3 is TGTGCCAGCAGCCCGAGTCGGTGGGAGGGGTCCTACGAGCAGTACTTC.

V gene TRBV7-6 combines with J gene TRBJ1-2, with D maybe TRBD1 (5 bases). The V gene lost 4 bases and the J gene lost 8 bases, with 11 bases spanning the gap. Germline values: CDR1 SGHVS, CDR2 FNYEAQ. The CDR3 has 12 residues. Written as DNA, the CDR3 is TGTGCCAGCAGCTCCGACGGGGGGGGCTACACCTTC. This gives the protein CASSSDGGGYTF.

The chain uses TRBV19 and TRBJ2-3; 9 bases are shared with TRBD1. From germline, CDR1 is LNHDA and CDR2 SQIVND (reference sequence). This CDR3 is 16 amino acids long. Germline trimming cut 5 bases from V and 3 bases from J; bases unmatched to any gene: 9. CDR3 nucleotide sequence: TGTGCCAGTAGTCCCGAGACAGGGGGTTCTACAGATACGCAGTATTTT. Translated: CASSPETGGSTDTQYF.

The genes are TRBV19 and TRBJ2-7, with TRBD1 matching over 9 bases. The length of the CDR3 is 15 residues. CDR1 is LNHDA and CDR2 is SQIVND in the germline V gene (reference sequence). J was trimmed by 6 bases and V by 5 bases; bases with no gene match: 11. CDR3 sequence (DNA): TGTGCCAGTAGTCCACCGACAGGGGGAGAGAGCGAGCAGTACTTC. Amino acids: CASSPPTGGESEQYF.

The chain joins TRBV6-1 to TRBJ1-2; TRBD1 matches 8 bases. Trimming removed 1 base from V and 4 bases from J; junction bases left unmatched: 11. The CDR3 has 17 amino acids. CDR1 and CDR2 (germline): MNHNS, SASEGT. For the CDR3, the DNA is TGTGCCAGCAGTGAAGAAGTAGGGGCAGGGGGCGGCTATGGCTACACCTTC. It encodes CASSEEVGAGGGYGYTF.

CDR3 bases: TGTGCCAGCAGCCTCGTAGTCACTGAAGCTTTCTTT. It yields the protein CASSLVVTEAFF. The chain links TRBV5-6 to TRBJ1-1, with D uncertain. The ends were cut back, 4 bases at V and 4 bases at J, with 8 bases in the middle. Germline assignment: CDR1 SGHDT and CDR2 YYEEEE. CDR3 length: 12 residues.

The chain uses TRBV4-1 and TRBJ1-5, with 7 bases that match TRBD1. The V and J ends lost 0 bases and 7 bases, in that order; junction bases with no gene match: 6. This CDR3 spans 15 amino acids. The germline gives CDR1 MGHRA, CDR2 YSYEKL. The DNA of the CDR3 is TGCGCCAGCAGCCAAGATATTACAGGGGTACAGCCCCAGCATTTT. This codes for CASSQDITGVQPQHF.

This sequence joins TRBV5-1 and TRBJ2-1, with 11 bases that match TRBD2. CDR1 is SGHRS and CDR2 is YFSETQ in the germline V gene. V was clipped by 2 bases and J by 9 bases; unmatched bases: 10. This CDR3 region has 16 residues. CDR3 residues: CASSFSGLAVLAEQFF. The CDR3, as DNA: TGCGCCAGCAGCTTCTCGGGACTAGCGGTCCTGGCTGAGCAGTTCTTC.